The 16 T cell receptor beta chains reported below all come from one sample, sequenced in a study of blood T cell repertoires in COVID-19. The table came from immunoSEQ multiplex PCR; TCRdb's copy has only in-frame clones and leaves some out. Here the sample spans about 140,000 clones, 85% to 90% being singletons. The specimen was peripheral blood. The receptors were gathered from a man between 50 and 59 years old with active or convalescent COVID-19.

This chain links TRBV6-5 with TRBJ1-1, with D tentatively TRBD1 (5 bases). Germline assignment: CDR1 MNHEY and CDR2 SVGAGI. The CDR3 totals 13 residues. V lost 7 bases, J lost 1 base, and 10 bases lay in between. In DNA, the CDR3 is TGTGCCAGCAAGAATACAGGGAACACTGAAGCTTTCTTT. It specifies CASKNTGNTEAFF.

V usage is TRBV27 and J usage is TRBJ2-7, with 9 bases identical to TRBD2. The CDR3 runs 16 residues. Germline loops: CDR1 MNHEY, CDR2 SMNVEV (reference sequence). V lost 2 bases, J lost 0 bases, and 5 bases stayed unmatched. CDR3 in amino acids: CASSLRAGGLSYEQYF. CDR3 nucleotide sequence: TGTGCCAGCAGTTTACGAGCGGGAGGACTCTCCTACGAGCAGTACTTC.

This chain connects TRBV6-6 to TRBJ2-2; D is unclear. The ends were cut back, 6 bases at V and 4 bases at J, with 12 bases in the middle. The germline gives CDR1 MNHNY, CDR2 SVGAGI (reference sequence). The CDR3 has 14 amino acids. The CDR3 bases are TGTGCCAGCAGCTCCTCCCAGATCACCGGGGAGCTGTTTTTT. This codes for CASSSSQITGELFF.

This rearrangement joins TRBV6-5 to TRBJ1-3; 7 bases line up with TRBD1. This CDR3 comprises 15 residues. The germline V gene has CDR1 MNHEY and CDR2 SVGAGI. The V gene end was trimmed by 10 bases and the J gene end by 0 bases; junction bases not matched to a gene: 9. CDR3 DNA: TGTGCCACTTCGACAGGGACAGACTCTGGAAACACCATATATTTT. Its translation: CATSTGTDSGNTIYF.

CDR3 sequence reads: CASSPLSRTTGELFF. The DNA of the CDR3 is TGCGCCAGCAGCCCATTATCCCGGACAACCGGGGAGCTGTTTTTT. The V call is TRBV5-1, the J call TRBJ2-2, with a possible D match to TRBD1 (5 bases). CDR3 size: 15 residues. V gave up 4 bases and J gave up 5 bases, with 15 bases separating them. In germline, CDR1 is SGHRS, CDR2 YFSETQ.

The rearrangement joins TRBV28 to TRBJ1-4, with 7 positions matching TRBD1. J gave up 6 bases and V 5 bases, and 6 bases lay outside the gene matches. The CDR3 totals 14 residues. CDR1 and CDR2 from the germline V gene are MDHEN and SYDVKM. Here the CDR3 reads CASSDDRVYEKLFF. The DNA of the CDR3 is TGTGCCAGCAGTGATGACAGGGTGTATGAAAAACTGTTTTTT.

CDR3 amino acids: CASSPGTGGFYEQYF. CDR3 sequence (DNA): TGTGCCAGCAGTCCGGGGACAGGGGGCTTCTACGAGCAGTACTTC. The chain links TRBV3-1 (or the pseudogene TRBV3-2) to TRBJ2-7, with 12 bases identical to TRBD1. This CDR3 has 15 amino acids. Germline V gene data show CDR1 as LGHDT and CDR2 as YNNKEL (reference sequence). With V trimmed by 6 bases and J by 3 bases, 6 bases remained unmatched.

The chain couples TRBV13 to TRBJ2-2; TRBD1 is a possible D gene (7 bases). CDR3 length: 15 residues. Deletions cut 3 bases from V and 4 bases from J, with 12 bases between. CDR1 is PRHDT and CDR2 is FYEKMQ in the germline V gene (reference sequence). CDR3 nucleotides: TGTGCCAGCAGCTTTAGTCAGGGGGGCACCGGGGAGCTGTTTTTT. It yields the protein CASSFSQGGTGELFF. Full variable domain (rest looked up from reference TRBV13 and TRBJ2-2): AAGVIQSPRHLIKEKRETATLKCYPIPRHDTVYWYQQGPGQDPQFLISFYEKMQSDKGSIPDRFSAQQFSDYHSELNMSSLELGDSALYFCASSFSQGGTGELFFGEGSRLTVL.

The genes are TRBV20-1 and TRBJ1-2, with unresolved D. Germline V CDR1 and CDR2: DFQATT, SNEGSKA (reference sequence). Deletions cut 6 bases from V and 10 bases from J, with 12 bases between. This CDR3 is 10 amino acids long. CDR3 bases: TGCAGTGCACCAGCGGAGTTCTACACCTTC. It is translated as CSAPAEFYTF.

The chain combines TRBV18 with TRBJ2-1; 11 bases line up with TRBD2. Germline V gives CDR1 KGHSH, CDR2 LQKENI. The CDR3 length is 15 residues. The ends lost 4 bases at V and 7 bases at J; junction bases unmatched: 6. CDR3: CASSLLAGARNEQFF. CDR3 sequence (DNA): TGTGCCAGCTCACTACTAGCGGGGGCCAGGAATGAGCAGTTCTTC.

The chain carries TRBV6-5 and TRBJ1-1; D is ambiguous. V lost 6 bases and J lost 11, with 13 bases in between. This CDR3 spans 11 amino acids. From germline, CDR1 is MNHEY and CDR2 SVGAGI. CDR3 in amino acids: CASRVRGEAFF. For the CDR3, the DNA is TGTGCCAGCAGGGTGCGGGGTGAGGCTTTCTTT.

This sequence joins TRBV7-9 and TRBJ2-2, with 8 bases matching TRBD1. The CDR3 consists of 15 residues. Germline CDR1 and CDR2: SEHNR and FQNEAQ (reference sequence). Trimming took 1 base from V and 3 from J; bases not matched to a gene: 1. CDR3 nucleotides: TGTGCCAGCAGCTTAGACAGGGGGGACACCGGGGAGCTGTTTTTT. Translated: CASSLDRGDTGELFF.

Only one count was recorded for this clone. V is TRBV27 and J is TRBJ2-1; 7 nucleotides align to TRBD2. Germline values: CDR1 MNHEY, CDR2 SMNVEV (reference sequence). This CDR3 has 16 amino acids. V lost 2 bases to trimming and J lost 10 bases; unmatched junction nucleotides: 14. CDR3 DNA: TGTGCCAGCAGTTTACACTCCCCGCGGGAGAGGGGCGAGCAGTTCTTC. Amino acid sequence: CASSLHSPRERGEQFF.

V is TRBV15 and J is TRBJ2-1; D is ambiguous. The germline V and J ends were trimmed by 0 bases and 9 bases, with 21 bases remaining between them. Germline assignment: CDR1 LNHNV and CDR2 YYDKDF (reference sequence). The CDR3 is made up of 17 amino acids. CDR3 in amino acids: CATSRDPPRALNPEQFF. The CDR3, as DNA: TGTGCCACCAGCAGAGATCCCCCTCGCGCGCTCAACCCTGAGCAGTTCTTC. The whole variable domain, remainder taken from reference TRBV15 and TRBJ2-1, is DAMVIQNPRYQVTQFGKPVTLSCSQTLNHNVMYWYQQKSSQAPKLLFHYYDKDFNNEADTPDNFQSRRPNTSFCFLDIRSPGLGDTAMYLCATSRDPPRALNPEQFFGPGTRLTVL.

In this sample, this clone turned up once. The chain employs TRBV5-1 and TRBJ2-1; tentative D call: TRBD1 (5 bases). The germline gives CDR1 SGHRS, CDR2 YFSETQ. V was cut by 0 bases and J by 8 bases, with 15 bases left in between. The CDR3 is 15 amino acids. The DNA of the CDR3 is TGCGCCAGCAGCTTGGAGGGGCTAGGTTGGGATGAGCAGTTCTTC. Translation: CASSLEGLGWDEQFF.

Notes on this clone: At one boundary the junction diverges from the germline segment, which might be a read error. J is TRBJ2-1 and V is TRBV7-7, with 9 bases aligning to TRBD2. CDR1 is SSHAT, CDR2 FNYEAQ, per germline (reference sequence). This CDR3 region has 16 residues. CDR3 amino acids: CASSPTSGSSYNEQFF. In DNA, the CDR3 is TGTGCTAGCAGCCCGACTAGCGGAAGCTCCTACAATGAGCAGTTCTTC.